This TCR beta chain originates from a study of cytomegalovirus exposure and HLA in healthy donors. Study-level background: Across 300 to 400 genotyped donors, approximately 80% landed in the Caucasian-associated ancestry cluster.

From germline, CDR1 is SGHTA and CDR2 FQGTGA. This CDR3 spans 13 amino acids. V was clipped by 5 bases and J by 5 bases, with 10 bases between them. With respect to this clone: Its antigen is not known.

Notes on the study in general: For presence/absence analyses, sequencing depth was assumed to be roughly uniform across donors.

Use of 60 Vbeta and 13 Jbeta primers characterized the PCR. TCRdb's table, derived via immunoSEQ multiplex PCR, lists solely in-frame clones and lacks some. The repertoire includes 150,000 to 200,000 clones, around 85% of them detected once, and 1% sits in the top ten. This sequence joins TRBV7-3 and TRBJ1-5; no reliable D call. The sample consisted of PBMCs. The sequence was collected from a boy aged 2-15 years in good health and CMV-seronegative. The CDR3 DNA reads TGTGCCAGCAGCCGTGACGGAGATCAGCCCCAGCATTTT. It specifies CASSRDGDQPQHF.